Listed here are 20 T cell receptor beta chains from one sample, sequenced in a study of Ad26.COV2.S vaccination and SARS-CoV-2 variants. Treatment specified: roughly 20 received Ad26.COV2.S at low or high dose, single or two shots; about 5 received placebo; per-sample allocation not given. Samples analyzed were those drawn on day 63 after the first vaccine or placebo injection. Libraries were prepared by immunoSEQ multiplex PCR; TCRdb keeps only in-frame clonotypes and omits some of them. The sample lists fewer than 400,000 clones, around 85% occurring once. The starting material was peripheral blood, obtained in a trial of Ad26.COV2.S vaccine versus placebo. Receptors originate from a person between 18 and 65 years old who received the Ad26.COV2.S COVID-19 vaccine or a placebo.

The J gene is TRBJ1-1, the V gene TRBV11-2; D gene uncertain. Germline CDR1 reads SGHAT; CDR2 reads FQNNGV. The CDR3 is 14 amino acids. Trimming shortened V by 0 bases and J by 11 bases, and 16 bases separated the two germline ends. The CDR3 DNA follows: TGTGCCAGCAGCTTAGATGATAAGCATCGGAGGGCTTTCTTT. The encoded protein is CASSLDDKHRRAFF. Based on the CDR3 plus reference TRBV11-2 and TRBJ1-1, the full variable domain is EAGVAQSPRYKIIEKRQSVAFWCNPISGHATLYWYQQILGQGPKLLIQFQNNGVVDDSQLPKDRFSAERLKGVDSTLKIQPAKLEDSAVYLCASSLDDKHRRAFFGQGTRLTVV.

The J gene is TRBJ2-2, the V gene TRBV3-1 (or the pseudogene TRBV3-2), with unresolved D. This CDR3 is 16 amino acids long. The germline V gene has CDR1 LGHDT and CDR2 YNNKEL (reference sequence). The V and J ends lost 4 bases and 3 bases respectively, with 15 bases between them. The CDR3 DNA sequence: TGTGCCAGCAGCCTCATCCAGGACGGTTACACCGGGGAGCTGTTTTTT. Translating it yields CASSLIQDGYTGELFF.

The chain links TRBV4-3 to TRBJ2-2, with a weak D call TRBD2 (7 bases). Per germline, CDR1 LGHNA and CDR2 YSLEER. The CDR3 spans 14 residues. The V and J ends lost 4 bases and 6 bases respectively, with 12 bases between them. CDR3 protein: CASSPWGGPGELFF. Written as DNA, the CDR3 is TGCGCCAGCAGCCCTTGGGGGGGCCCCGGGGAGCTGTTTTTT.

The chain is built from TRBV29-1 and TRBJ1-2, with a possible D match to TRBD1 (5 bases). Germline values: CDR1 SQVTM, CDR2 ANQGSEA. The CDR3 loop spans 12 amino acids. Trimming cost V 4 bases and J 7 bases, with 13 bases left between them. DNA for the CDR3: TGCAGCGTTGGTTTCGGGACGGGTGGCTACACCTTC. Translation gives CSVGFGTGGYTF.

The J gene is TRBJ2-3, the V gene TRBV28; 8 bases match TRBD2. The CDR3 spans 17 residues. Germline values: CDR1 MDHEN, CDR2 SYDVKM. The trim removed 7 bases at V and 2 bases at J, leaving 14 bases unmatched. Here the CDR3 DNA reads TGTGCCAGCACCCCCCAGACCGGGGGGGCTTACACAGATACGCAGTATTTT. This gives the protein CASTPQTGGAYTDTQYF. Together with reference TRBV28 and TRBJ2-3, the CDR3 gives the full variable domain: DVKVTQSSRYLVKRTGEKVFLECVQDMDHENMFWYRQDPGLGLRLIYFSYDVKMKEKGDIPEGYSVSREKKERFSLILESASTNQTSMYLCASTPQTGGAYTDTQYFGPGTRLTVL.

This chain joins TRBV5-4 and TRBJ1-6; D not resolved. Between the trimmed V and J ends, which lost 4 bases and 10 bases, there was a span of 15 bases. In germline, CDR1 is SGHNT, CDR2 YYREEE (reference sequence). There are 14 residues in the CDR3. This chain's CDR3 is CASSMGGFGSPLHF. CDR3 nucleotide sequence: TGTGCCAGCAGCATGGGAGGGTTCGGCTCACCCCTCCACTTT.

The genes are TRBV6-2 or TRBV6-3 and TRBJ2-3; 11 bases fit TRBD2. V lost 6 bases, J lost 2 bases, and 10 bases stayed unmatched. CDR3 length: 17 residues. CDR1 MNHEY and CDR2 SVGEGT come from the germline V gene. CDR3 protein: CASSDPRLAGTTDTQYF. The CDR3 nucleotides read TGTGCCAGCAGCGACCCTCGACTAGCGGGGACCACAGATACGCAGTATTTT.

The CDR3, as DNA: TGTGCCAGCAGCTTCGAGCTTTCTAACACCGGGGAGCTGTTTTTT. It encodes CASSFELSNTGELFF. The rearrangement joins TRBV7-9 to TRBJ2-2; D remains unclear. The CDR3 is 15 residues long. The V end was cut by 3 bases, the J end by 2 bases, with 10 bases between. CDR1 is SEHNR, CDR2 FQNEAQ, per germline (reference sequence).

CDR3 bases: TGCGCCAGCAGCCAATTACTAGCGGGGGGTCCGACCTACGAGCAGTACTTC. It is translated as CASSQLLAGGPTYEQYF. The V gene is TRBV4-1, the J gene TRBJ2-7; TRBD2 matches 12 bases. The germline V gene encodes CDR1 MGHRA and CDR2 YSYEKL. CDR3 length: 17 amino acids. Trimming cost V 2 bases and J 2 bases; bases outside gene matches: 7.

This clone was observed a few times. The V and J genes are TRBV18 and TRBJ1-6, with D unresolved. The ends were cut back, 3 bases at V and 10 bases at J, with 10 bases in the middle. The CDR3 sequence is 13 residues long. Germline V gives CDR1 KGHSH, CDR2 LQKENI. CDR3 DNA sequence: TGTGCCAGCTCACCCTCCGAGGGCTCACCCCTCCACTTT. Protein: CASSPSEGSPLHF.

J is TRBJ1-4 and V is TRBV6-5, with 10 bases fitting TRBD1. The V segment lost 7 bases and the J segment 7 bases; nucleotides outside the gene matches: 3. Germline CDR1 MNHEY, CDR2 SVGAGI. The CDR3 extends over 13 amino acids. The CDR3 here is CASTGQGVEKLFF. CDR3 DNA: TGTGCCAGCACTGGACAGGGGGTTGAAAAACTGTTTTTT.

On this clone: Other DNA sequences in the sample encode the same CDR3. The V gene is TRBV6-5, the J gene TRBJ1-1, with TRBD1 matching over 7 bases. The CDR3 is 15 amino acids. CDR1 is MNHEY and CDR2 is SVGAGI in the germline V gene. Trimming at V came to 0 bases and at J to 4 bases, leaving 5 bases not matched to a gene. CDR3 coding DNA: TGTGCCAGCAGTTACTCTGGGCAGGGGGGCACTGAAGCTTTCTTT. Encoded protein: CASSYSGQGGTEAFF.

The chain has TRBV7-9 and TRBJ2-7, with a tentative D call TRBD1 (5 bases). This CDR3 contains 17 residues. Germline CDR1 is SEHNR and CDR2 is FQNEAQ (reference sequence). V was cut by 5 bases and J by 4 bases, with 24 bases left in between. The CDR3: CASSPRVPGHPHYEQYF. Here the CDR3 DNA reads TGTGCCAGCAGCCCCAGGGTGCCGGGCCACCCTCATTACGAGCAGTACTTC.

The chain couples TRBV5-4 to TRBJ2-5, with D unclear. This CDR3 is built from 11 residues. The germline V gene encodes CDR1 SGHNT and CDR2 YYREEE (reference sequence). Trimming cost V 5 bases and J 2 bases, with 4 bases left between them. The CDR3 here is CASRSQETQYF. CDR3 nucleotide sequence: TGTGCCAGCAGGTCACAAGAGACCCAGTACTTC.

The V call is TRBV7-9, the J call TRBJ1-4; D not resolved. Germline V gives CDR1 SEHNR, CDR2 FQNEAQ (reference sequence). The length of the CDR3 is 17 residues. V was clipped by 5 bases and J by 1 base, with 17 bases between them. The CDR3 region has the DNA TGTGCCAGCAGCCCGAACACGGGTGAGAGAACTAATGAAAAACTGTTTTTT. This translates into CASSPNTGERTNEKLFF.

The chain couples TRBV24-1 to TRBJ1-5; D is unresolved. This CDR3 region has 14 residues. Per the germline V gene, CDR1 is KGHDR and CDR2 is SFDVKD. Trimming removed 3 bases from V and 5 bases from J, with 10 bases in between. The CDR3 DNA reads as TGTGCCACCAGTGATCCATCTATCGATCAGCCCCAGCATTTT. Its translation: CATSDPSIDQPQHF.

CDR3 bases: TGTGCCAGCAGTGCCCCAGGGGGGCTAACCGGGGAGCTGTTTTTT. Translation: CASSAPGGLTGELFF. The V gene is TRBV2, the J gene TRBJ2-2; perhaps TRBD1 as D (7 bases). The CDR3 is 15 amino acids. The germline V and J ends were trimmed by 4 bases and 5 bases, with 14 bases remaining between them. Germline loops: CDR1 SNHLY, CDR2 FYNNEI.

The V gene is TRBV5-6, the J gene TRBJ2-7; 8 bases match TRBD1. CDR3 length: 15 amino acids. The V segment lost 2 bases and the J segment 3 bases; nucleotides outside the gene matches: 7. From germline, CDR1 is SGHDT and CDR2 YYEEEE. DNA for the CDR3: TGTGCCAGCAGCTTAACAGGGACAGGCGACTACGAGCAGTACTTC. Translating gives CASSLTGTGDYEQYF.

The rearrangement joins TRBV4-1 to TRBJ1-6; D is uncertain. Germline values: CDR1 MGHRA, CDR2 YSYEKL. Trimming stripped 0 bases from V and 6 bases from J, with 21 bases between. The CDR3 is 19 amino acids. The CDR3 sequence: CASSQDSIPFRESNSPLHF. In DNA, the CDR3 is TGCGCCAGCAGCCAAGATTCGATCCCTTTCCGTGAGAGTAATTCACCCCTCCACTTT.

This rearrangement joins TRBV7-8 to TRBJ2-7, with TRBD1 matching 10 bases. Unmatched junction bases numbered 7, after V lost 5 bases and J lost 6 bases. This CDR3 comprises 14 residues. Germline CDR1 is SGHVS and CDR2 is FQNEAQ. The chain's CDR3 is CASSNRDRGREQYF. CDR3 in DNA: TGTGCCAGCAGCAACCGGGACAGGGGTCGCGAGCAGTACTTC.